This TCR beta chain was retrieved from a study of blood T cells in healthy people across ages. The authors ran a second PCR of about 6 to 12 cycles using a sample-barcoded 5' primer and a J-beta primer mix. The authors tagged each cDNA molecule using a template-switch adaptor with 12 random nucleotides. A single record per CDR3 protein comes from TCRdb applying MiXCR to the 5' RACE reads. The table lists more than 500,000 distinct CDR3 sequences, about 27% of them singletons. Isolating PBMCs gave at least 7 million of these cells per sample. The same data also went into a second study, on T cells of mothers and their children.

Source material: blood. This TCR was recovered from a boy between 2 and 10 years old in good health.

The CDR3 DNA follows: TGTGCCAGCAGCTTGCCGCCGGGAAAGACCCAGTACTTC. It encodes CASSLPPGKTQYF. The chain has TRBV7-2 and TRBJ2-5; D might be TRBD2 (5 bases). CDR1 SGHTA and CDR2 FQGNSA come from the germline V gene. Trimming removed 3 bases from V and 6 bases from J, with 11 bases in between. This CDR3 comprises 13 residues.